These 2 T cell receptor beta chains originate from one sample sequenced in a study of shared clonotypes between healthy human individuals. Repertoires were generated with immunoSEQ multiplex PCR, while TCRdb's copy carries only in-frame clones and drops some. The repertoire has approximately 480,000 clones, 75% to 80% of them found once; the top ten carry 9.5% to 15%. The specimen sequenced was PBMCs. These receptors originate from a woman aged 40 to 49 in good health. Some clones in this sample may be carry-over from other donors' samples.

The chain uses TRBV28 and TRBJ2-1; TRBD2 aligns across 11 bases. Unmatched junction bases numbered 6, after V lost 3 bases and J lost 14 bases. This CDR3 comprises 13 residues. CDR1 and CDR2 from the germline V gene are MDHEN and SYDVKM. The chain's CDR3 is CASSLVSGRVEFF. CDR3 sequence (DNA): TGTGCCAGCAGTTTGGTTAGCGGGAGGGTTGAGTTCTTC.

The genes are TRBV10-2 and TRBJ2-3; the match to TRBD2 covers 7 bases. V gave up 2 bases and J gave up 3 bases; unmatched junction bases: 5. CDR1 is WSHSY, CDR2 SAAADI, per germline. CDR3 length equals 15 residues. CDR3 DNA sequence: TGCGCCAGCAGTGAGAAGGCGGGAGTTACAGATACGCAGTATTTT. Its translation: CASSEKAGVTDTQYF.